This TCR beta chain stems from a study of T-cell memory formation after mild COVID-19. Study information: Most TCR clusters belonged to a single donor. Study results and limitations: Day 15 to 85 contracting clones showed balanced CD4/CD8; later expanders leaned CD4+. Certain responding clones were present in pre-infection memory, suggesting participation of cross-reactive memory.

5'RACE primed from the constant segment yielded TCR alpha and TCR beta cDNA libraries bearing sample barcodes and UMIs. TCRdb recomputed calls from the 5' RACE reads with MiXCR, one row per CDR3 protein. The profile shows approximately 210,000 distinct CDR3 sequences, 18% of them singletons. With 2 bases clipped from V and 1 base from J, the junction kept 4 bases outside the gene matches. The germline CDR1 and CDR2 sequences are SGHVS and FNYEAQ. This CDR3 region has 17 residues. This clonotype was counted only a few times. Its specificity is not known. This sequence joins TRBV7-6 and TRBJ2-1, with TRBD2 matching 11 bases. The material sequenced was PBMCs or a T cell subset sorted from them (not recorded which). The origin of this receptor is an adult woman who had mild COVID-19 (a few samples of this study predate the infection). Cell type and time point are not known. In DNA form, the CDR3 reads TGTGCCAGCAGCTTATTGGGGACTAGCGGATCCTACAATGAGCAGTTCTTC. Its protein is CASSLLGTSGSYNEQFF.